This T cell receptor beta chain derives from a study of CD8 T cells in ankylosing spondylitis. Trimming cost V 0 bases and J 3 bases, with 18 bases left between them. This CDR3 region has 16 residues. CDR1 is GTSNPN, CDR2 SVGIG, per germline (reference sequence). This clonotype has a count of ten or more. Its target is not known. Quantitative 5'-RACE with molecular barcodes was used to make the TCR beta libraries. Each CDR3 protein is one row after TCRdb ran MiXCR on the 5' RACE reads. The sample records fewer than 250,000 distinct CDR3 sequences, roughly a tenth being singletons. Study-level results: Blood of patients with ankylosing spondylitis appeared to be characterized by a TCR beta motif of seven or eight highly homologous variants. Enrichment of disease-linked clones was reportedly significant in matched ankylosing spondylitis synovial fluid. CD8+ cells made up the disease-linked clones, which were relatively rare in peripheral blood.

V is TRBV30 and J is TRBJ2-7; tentative D call: TRBD2 (5 bases). Sample: blood, either unsorted or a sorted T cell fraction (not recorded which). This clonotype originated in a male donor with ankylosing spondylitis or in good health (not recorded which). For the CDR3, the DNA is TGTGCCTGGAGTGTACGGCTCCCTCACGGACTCTACGAGCAGTACTTC. Protein: CAWSVRLPHGLYEQYF.